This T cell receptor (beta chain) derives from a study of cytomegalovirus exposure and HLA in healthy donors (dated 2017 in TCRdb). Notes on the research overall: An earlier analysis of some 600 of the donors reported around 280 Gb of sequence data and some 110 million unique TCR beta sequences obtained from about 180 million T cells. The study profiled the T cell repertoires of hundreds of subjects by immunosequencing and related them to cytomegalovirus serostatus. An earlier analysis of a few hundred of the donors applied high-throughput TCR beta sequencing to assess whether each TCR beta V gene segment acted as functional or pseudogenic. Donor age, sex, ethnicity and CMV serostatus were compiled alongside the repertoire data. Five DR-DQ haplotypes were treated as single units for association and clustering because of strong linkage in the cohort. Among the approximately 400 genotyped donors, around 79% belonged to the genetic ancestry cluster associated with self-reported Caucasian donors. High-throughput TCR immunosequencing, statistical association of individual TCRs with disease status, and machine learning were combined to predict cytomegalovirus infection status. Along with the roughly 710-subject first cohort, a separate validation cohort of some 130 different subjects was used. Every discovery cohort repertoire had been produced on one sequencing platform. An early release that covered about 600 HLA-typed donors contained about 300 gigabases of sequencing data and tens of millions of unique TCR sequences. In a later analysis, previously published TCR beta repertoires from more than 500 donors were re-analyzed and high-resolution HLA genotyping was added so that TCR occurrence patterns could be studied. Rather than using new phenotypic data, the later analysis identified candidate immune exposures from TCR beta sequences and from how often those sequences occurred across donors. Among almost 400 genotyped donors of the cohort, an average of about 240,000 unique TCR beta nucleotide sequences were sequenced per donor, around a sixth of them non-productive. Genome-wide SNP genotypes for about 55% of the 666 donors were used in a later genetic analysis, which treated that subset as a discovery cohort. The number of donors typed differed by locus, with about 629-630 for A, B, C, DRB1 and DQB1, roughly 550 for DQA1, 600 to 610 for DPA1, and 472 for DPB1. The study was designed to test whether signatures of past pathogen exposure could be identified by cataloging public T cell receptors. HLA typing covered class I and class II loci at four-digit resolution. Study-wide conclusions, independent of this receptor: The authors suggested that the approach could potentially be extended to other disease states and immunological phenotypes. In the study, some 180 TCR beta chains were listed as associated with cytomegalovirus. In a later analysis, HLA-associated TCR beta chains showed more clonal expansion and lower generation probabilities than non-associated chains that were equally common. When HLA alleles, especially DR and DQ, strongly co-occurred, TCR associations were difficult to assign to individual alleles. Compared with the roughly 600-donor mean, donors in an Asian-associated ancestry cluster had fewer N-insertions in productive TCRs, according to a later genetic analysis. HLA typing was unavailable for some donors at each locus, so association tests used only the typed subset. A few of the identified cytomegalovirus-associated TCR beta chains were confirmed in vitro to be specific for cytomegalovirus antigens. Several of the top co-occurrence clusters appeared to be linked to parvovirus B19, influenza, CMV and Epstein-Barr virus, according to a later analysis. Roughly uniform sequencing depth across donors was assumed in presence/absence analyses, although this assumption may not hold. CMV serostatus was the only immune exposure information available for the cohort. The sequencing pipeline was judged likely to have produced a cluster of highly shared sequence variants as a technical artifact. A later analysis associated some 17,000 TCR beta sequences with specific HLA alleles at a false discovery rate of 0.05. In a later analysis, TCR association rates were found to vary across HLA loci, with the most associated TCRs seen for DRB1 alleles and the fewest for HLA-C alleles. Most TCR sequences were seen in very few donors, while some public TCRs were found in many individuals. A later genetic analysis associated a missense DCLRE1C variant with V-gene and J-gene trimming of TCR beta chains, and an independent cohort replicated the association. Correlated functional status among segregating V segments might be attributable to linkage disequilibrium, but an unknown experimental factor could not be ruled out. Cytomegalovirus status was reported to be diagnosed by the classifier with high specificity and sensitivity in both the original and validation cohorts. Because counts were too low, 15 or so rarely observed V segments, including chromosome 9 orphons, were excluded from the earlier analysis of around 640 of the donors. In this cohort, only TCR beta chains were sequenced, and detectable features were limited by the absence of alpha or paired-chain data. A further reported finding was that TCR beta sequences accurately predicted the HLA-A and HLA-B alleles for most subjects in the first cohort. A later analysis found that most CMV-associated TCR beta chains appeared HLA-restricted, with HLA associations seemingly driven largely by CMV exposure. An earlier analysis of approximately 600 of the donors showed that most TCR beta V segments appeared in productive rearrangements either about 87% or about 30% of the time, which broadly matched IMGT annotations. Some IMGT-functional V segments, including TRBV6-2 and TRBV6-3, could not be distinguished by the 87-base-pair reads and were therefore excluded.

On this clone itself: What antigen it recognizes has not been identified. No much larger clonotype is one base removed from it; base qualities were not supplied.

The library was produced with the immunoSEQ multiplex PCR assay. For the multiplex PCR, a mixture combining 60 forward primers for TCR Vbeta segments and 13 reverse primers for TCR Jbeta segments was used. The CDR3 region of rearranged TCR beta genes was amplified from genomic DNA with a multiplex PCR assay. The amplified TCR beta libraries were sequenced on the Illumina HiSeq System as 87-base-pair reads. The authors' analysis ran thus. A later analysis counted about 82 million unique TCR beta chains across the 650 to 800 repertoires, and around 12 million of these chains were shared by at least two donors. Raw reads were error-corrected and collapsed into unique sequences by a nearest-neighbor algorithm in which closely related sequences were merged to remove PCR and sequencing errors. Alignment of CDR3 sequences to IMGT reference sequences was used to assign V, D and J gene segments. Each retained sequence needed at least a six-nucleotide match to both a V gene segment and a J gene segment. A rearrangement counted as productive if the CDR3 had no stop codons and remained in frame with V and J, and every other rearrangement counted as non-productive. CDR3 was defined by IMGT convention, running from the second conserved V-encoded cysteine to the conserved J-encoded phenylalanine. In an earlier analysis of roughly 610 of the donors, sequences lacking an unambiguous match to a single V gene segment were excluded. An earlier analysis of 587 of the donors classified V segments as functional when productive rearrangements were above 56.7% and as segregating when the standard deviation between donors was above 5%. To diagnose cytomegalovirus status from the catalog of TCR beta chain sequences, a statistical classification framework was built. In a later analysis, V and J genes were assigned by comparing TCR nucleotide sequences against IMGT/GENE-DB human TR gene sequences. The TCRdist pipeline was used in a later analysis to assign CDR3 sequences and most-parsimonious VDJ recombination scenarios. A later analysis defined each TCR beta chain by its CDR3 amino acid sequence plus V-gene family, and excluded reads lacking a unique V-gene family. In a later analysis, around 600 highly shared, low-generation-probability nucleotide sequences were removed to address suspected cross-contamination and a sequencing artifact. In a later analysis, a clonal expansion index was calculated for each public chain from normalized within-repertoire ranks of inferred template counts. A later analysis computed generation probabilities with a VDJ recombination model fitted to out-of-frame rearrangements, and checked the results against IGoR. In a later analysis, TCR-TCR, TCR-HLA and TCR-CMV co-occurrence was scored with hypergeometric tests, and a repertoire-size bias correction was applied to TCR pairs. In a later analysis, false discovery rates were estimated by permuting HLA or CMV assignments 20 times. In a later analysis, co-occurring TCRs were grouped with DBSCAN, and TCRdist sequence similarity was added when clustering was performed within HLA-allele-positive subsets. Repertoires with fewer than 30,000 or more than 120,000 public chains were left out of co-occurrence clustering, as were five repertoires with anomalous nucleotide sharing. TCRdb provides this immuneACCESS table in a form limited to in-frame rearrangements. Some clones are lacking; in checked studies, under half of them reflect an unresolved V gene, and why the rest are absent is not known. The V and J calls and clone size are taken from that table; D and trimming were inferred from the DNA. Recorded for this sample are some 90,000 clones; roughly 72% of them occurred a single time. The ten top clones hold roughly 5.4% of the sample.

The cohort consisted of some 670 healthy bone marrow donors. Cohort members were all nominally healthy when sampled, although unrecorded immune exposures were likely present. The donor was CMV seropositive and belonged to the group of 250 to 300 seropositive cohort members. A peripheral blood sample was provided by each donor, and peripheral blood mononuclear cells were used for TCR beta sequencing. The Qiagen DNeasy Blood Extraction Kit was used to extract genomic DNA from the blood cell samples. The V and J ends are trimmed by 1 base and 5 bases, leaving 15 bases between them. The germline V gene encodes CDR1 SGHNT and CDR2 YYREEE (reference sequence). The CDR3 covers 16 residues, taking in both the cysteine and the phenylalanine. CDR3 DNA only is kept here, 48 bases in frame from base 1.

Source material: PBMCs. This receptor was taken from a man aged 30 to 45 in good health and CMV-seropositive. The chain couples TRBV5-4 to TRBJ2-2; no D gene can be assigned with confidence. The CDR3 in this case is CASSLSLQSSTGELFF. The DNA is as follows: TGTGCCAGCAGCTTGAGTCTACAGTCTTCGACCGGGGAGCTGTTTTTT. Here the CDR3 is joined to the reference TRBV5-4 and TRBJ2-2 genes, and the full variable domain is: ETGVTQSPTHLIKTRGQQVTLRCSSQSGHNTVSWYQQALGQGPQFIFQYYREEENGRGNFPPRFSGLQFPNYSSELNVNALELDDSALYLCASSLSLQSSTGELFFGEGSRLTVL.